The 7 T cell receptor beta chains in this list originate from one sample, sequenced in a study of human T cells and chemical hapten exposure (dated by TCRdb to the early 2020s). The receptor library was made with RACE. Sequencing relied on a NextSeq 500. The raw public reads went through TCRdb reprocessing: fastp at Q25, MiXCR clone calling, in-frame beta chains kept. When rows share a CDR3 protein, they turn into one entry using the most common DNA and genes. Within this sample are fewer than 400,000 distinct CDR3 sequences, with under 8% of them counted one time only. Roughly 8% of the sample is taken by the ten largest. The sample's time point label, decoded: patch test 1, 2 weeks after DPC sensitization. Sample treatment or condition, as interpreted from the label and publication: therapeutic diphenylcyclopropenone sensitization with weekly scalp DPC. Sequencing was performed on whole blood, taken in connection with sensitization to the hapten diphenylcyclopropenone (DPC). These receptors originate from a woman aged 18 to 35 with alopecia areata. Some clones in this sample may be carry-over from other donors' samples.

V and J are TRBV6-1 and TRBJ1-6; TRBD1 matches 7 bases. V was clipped by 6 bases and J by 0 bases; unmatched bases: 20. Germline CDR1 and CDR2: MNHNS and SASEGT. The CDR3 length is 21 residues. In DNA form, the CDR3 reads TGTGCCAGCAGGGAACCCACCTACAGAGACAGGGCTCTCTCCTATAATTCACCCCTCCACTTT. This codes for CASREPTYRDRALSYNSPLHF.

The chain combines TRBV5-4 with TRBJ2-5; D is perhaps TRBD1 (5 bases). The CDR3 has 15 amino acids. V was shortened by 0 bases and J by 1 base, with 10 bases between the two germline ends. The germline V gene has CDR1 SGHNT and CDR2 YYREEE (reference sequence). The CDR3 protein is CASSLDSGIQETQYF. The CDR3 nucleotides are TGTGCCAGCAGCTTGGATTCAGGGATCCAAGAGACCCAGTACTTC. Based on the CDR3 plus reference TRBV5-4 and TRBJ2-5, the full variable domain is ETGVTQSPTHLIKTRGQQVTLRCSSQSGHNTVSWYQQALGQGPQFIFQYYREEENGRGNFPPRFSGLQFPNYSSELNVNALELDDSALYLCASSLDSGIQETQYFGPGTRLLVL.

The rearrangement links TRBV7-8 to TRBJ1-1; D might be TRBD1 (5 bases). The CDR3 loop spans 16 amino acids. Trimming shortened V by 8 bases and J by 1 base, and 20 bases separated the two germline ends. Germline V gene sequence: CDR1 SGHVS, CDR2 FQNEAQ. CDR3 sequence (DNA): TGTGCCAGCTCCCATAGGTGGGGCAGACCGAACACTGAAGCTTTCTTT. This sequence encodes CASSHRWGRPNTEAFF.

The V call is TRBV18, the J call TRBJ1-1; 8 bases are shared with TRBD1. The germline gives CDR1 KGHSH, CDR2 LQKENI. The CDR3 is 14 residues long. Trimming cost V 6 bases and J 8 bases; bases outside gene matches: 11. CDR3 region: CASSSDLQGVEAFF. The DNA for the CDR3 is TGTGCCAGCTCGTCAGATCTACAGGGGGTCGAAGCTTTCTTT.

This chain uses TRBV6-6 with TRBJ2-7; TRBD1 is a possible D gene (6 bases). Trimming stripped 5 bases from V and 5 bases from J, with 10 bases between. Germline CDR1 is MNHNY and CDR2 is SVGAGI (reference sequence). This CDR3 contains 12 residues. CDR3 DNA: TGTGCCAGCAGTCGCGACAGGAACGAGCAGTACTTC. Its protein product is CASSRDRNEQYF.

In its sample, this clonotype was seen a few times. The chain carries TRBV6-6 and TRBJ1-2; 7 nucleotides line up with TRBD1. This CDR3 region has 14 residues. V shed 6 bases and J 5 bases; nucleotides not matched to a gene: 9. Germline CDR1 reads MNHNY; CDR2 reads SVGAGI (reference sequence). CDR3 sequence: CASRDRRSQYGYTF. Here the CDR3 DNA reads TGTGCCAGCAGGGACAGGCGATCACAATATGGCTACACCTTC.

V gene TRBV18 combines with J gene TRBJ1-5; D gene uncertain. The V and J ends lost 6 bases and 4 bases respectively, with 16 bases between them. The CDR3 is 15 residues long. CDR1 and CDR2 from the germline V gene are KGHSH and LQKENI. CDR3 residues: CASSPNHGPNQPQHF. CDR3 in DNA: TGTGCCAGCTCCCCCAACCATGGACCTAATCAGCCCCAGCATTTT.